The 14 T cell receptor beta chains in this list originate from one sample, sequenced in a study of vaccination and CD4 T cells after COVID-19. Stated treatment: roughly nine-day PBMC culture with coronavirus spike peptide pools or control peptides (ViraFEST assay). Sequenced with the Oncomine TCR Beta short-read assay was DNA taken from cultured CD4+ T cells. TCRdb analysed the PCR reads with MiXCR anew, one entry per CDR3 protein. The sample lists a few thousand distinct CDR3 sequences; roughly 17% were seen once. For these receptors, no antigen is known. The source material was CD4+ T cells from blood, cultured in vitro. The origin of the receptors is a human donor who had recovered from COVID-19.

This clonotype turned up a few times. The chain has TRBV6-1 and TRBJ2-5; D is tentatively TRBD1 or TRBD2 (6 bases each). The V gene lost 6 bases and the J gene lost 0 bases, with 8 bases spanning the gap. Germline V gives CDR1 MNHNS, CDR2 SASEGT. There are 13 residues in the CDR3. The CDR3, as DNA: TGTGCCAGCAGAGGGGGGAACCAAGAGACCCAGTACTTC. It codes for CASRGGNQETQYF.

This clonotype counts as medium-sized. The CDR3 loop is CSAKTGVNQPQHF. In DNA, the CDR3 is TGCAGTGCTAAGACAGGGGTCAATCAGCCCCAGCATTTT. V usage is TRBV20-1 and J usage is TRBJ1-5, with 8 nucleotides matching TRBD1. Germline V lookup: CDR1 DFQATT, CDR2 SNEGSKA (reference sequence). Losses at the gene ends were 4 bases for V and 3 bases for J; bases not matched to a gene: 2. CDR3 size: 13 residues.

This clonotype is judged medium-sized. This chain uses TRBV27 with TRBJ1-2; D unclear. The V gene's germline CDR1 is MNHEY and CDR2 SMNVEV (reference sequence). The CDR3 loop spans 16 amino acids. Trimming stripped 2 bases from V and 6 bases from J, with 19 bases between. The CDR3 bases are TGTGCCAGCAGTTTACGAACCCCGACCGGGAGTCATGGCTACACCTTC. It encodes CASSLRTPTGSHGYTF.

This clonotype was observed a handful of times. This chain uses TRBV7-6 with TRBJ2-1; D unresolved. This CDR3 has 15 residues. Germline lookup yields CDR1 SGHVS and CDR2 FNYEAQ. Deletions cut 0 bases from V and 0 bases from J, with 6 bases between. The CDR3 region has the DNA TGTGCCAGCAGCTTAGCCAGCGTCTCCTACAATGAGCAGTTCTTC. It encodes CASSLASVSYNEQFF.

This chain links TRBV6-1 with TRBJ1-2, with D hard to call. CDR3 length equals 11 residues. Trimming removed 10 bases from V and 3 bases from J, with 9 bases in between. CDR1 is MNHNS and CDR2 is SASEGT in the germline V gene. The CDR3 nucleotides read TGTGCCACCAAGGAGGACTATGGCTACACCTTC. This gives the protein CATKEDYGYTF.

About this clonotype: This is likely a read error, given that the CDR3 carries no conserved phenylalanine or tryptophan at its end. The genes are TRBV5-6 and TRBJ1-5, with 9 bases aligning to TRBD1. Germline V gene sequence: CDR1 SGHDT, CDR2 YYEEEE. The CDR3 covers 15 residues. V shed 4 bases and J 7 bases; nucleotides not matched to a gene: 9. CDR3 nucleotide sequence: TGTGCCAGCAGCCCTTGGGGACAGGGAAGACAGCCCCAGCATTCT. Protein: CASSPWGQGRQPQHS.

This clonotype has just a few counts. The V and J genes are TRBV6-1 and TRBJ1-2; 10 bases are shared with TRBD1. Germline loops: CDR1 MNHNS, CDR2 SASEGT. Losses at the gene ends were 6 bases for V and 4 bases for J; bases not matched to a gene: 2. The CDR3 contains 13 residues. The chain's CDR3 is CASRDRGGYGYTF. The CDR3 nucleotides read TGTGCCAGCAGGGACAGGGGGGGCTATGGCTACACCTTC.

This chain's CDR3 is CSARKSGTVSSYNEQFF. The DNA for the CDR3 is TGCAGTGCTCGGAAGTCGGGCACTGTGAGCTCCTACAATGAGCAGTTCTTC. V usage is TRBV20-1 and J usage is TRBJ2-1; D is undetermined. Germline values: CDR1 DFQATT, CDR2 SNEGSKA (reference sequence). This CDR3 region has 17 residues. Trimming took off 5 bases at V and 0 bases at J, with 20 bases between the two ends.

This clonotype has a handful of counts. The chain combines TRBV12-3 or TRBV12-4 with TRBJ1-1, with D maybe TRBD1 (5 bases). The V gene lost 5 bases and the J gene lost 0 bases, with 7 bases spanning the gap. The length of the CDR3 is 13 residues. This CDR3 is CASSRTLNTEAFF. The CDR3 nucleotides are TGTGCCAGCAGTCGGACATTGAACACTGAAGCTTTCTTT.

In this sample, this clonotype is medium-sized (0.01 to 0.1%). V gene TRBV6-1 combines with J gene TRBJ2-4; D not resolved. The CDR3 runs to 17 residues. The V end lost 6 bases, the J end lost 0 bases, and 18 bases lay between the germline ends. The V gene's germline CDR1 is MNHNS and CDR2 SASEGT. This CDR3 reads CASSPLSTNAAKNIQYF. The CDR3 nucleotides are TGTGCCAGCAGCCCCCTGTCCACTAACGCAGCCAAAAACATTCAGTACTTC.

This clonotype was seen only a few times. The chain has TRBV6-1 and TRBJ1-3; TRBD1 aligns across 7 bases. Germline V gene lookup returns CDR1 MNHNS and CDR2 SASEGT. Germline trimming cut 8 bases from V and 0 bases from J; bases unmatched to any gene: 4. The CDR3 sequence is 14 residues long. DNA for the CDR3: TGTGCCAGCCGGGGACAGCACTCTGGAAACACCATATATTTT. Translating it yields CASRGQHSGNTIYF.

The genes are TRBV20-1 and TRBJ2-1; D remains unclear. V dropped 4 bases and J dropped 5 bases, with 12 bases sitting between them. Germline V gives CDR1 DFQATT, CDR2 SNEGSKA (reference sequence). This CDR3 is 13 amino acids long. The CDR3 nucleotides read TGCAGTGCTATCCGGGTTCCACACAATGAGCAGTTCTTC. Translated: CSAIRVPHNEQFF.

This sequence joins TRBV5-1 and TRBJ2-3; D perhaps matches TRBD1 (5 bases). Germline V gene sequence: CDR1 SGHRS, CDR2 YFSETQ. The CDR3 has 15 amino acids. V was shortened by 1 base and J by 6 bases, with 15 bases between the two germline ends. The CDR3 region is CASSLSPRQFDTQYF. CDR3 DNA: TGCGCCAGCAGCTTGTCTCCGCGACAGTTCGATACGCAGTATTTT. Variable domain in full (rest from reference TRBV5-1 and TRBJ2-3): KAGVTQTPRYLIKTRGQQVTLSCSPISGHRSVSWYQQTPGQGLQFLFEYFSETQRNKGNFPGRFSGRQFSNSRSEMNVSTLELGDSALYLCASSLSPRQFDTQYFGPGTRLTVL.

This clonotype is deemed large. The chain couples TRBV20-1 to TRBJ2-5; tentative D call: TRBD2 (6 bases). The germline V gene encodes CDR1 DFQATT and CDR2 SNEGSKA (reference sequence). The CDR3 totals 14 residues. Trimming removed 3 bases from V and 3 bases from J, with 14 bases in between. This chain's CDR3 is CSASPFGGEETQYF. The CDR3 region has the DNA TGCAGTGCTAGCCCCTTCGGAGGGGAAGAGACCCAGTACTTC.